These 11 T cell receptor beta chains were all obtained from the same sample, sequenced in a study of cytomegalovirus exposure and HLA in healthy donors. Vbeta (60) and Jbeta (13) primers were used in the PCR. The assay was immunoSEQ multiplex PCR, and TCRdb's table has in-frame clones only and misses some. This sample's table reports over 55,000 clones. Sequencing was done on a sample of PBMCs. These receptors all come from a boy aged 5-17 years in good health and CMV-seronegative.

CDR3 amino acids: CASSETSDSYNEQFF. The CDR3 nucleotides are TGTGCCAGTAGTGAGACTAGCGACTCCTACAATGAGCAGTTCTTC. J is TRBJ2-1 and V is TRBV19, with 8 nucleotides matching TRBD2. The CDR3 is 15 amino acids. Germline trimming cut 5 bases from V and 0 bases from J; bases unmatched to any gene: 3. Per germline, CDR1 LNHDA and CDR2 SQIVND (reference sequence).

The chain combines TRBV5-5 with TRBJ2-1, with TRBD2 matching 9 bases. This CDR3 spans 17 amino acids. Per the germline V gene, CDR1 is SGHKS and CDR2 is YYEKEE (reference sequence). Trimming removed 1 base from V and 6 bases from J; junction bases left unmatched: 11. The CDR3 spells CASSLRVASGRSNEQFF. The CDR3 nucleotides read TGTGCCAGCAGCTTGCGGGTAGCCAGCGGGAGGTCCAATGAGCAGTTCTTC. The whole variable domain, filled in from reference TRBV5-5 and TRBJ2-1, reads DAGVTQSPTHLIKTRGQQVTLRCSPISGHKSVSWYQQVLGQGPQFIFQYYEKEERGRGNFPDRFSARQFPNYSSELNVNALLLGDSALYLCASSLRVASGRSNEQFFGPGTRLTVL.

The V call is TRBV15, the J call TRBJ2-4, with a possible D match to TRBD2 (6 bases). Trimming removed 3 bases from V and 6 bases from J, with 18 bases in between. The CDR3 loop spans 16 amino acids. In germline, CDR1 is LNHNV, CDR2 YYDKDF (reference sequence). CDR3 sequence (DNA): TGTGCCACCAGCAGGGCAGTGGGGGGATCGGGAAACATTCAGTACTTC. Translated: CATSRAVGGSGNIQYF.

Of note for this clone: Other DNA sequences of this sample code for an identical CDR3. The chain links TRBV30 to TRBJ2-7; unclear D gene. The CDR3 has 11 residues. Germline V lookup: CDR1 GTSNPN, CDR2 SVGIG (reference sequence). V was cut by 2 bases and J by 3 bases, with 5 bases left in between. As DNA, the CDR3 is TGTGCCTGGAGTTCGAGCTACGAGCAGTACTTC. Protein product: CAWSSSYEQYF.

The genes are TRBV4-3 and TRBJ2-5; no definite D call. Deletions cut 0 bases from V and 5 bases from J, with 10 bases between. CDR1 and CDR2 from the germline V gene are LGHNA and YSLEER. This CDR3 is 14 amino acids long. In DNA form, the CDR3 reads TGCGCCAGCAGCCAAGAAGCGTACCGGGAGACCCAGTACTTC. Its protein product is CASSQEAYRETQYF.

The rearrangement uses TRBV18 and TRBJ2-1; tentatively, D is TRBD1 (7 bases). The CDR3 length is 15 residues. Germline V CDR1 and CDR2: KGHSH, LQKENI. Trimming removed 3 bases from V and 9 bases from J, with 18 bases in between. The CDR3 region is CASSPLLSRDSEQFF. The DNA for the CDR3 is TGTGCCAGCTCACCCCTACTGTCGCGGGACAGTGAGCAGTTCTTC. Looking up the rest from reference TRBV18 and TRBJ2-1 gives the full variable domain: NAGVMQNPRHLVRRRGQEARLRCSPMKGHSHVYWYRQLPEEGLKFMVYLQKENIIDESGMPKERFSAEFPKEGPSILRIQQVVRGDSAAYFCASSPLLSRDSEQFFGPGTRLTVL.

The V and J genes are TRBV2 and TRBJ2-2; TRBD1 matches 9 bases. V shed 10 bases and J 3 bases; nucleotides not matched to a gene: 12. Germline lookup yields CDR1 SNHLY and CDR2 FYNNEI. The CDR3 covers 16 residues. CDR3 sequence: CAIRQSRTGDTGELFF. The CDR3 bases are TGTGCCATCAGACAATCTCGGACAGGGGACACCGGGGAGCTGTTTTTT.

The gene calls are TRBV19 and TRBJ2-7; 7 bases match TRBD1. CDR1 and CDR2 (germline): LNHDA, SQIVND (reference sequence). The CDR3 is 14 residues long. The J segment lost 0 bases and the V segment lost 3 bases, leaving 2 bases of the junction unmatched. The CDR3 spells CASSIGQASYEQYF. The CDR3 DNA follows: TGTGCCAGTAGTATCGGACAGGCCTCCTACGAGCAGTACTTC. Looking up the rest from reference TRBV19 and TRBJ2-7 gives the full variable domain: DGGITQSPKYLFRKEGQNVTLSCEQNLNHDAMYWYRQDPGQGLRLIYYSQIVNDFQKGDIAEGYSVSREKKESFPLTVTSAQKNPTAFYLCASSIGQASYEQYFGPGTRLTVT.

The CDR3 DNA reads as TGTGCCAGTAGTCGTAGTGGGGCTAGCGGGACGTCCATTGGGAATGAGCAGTTCTTC. Encoded protein: CASSRSGASGTSIGNEQFF. V and J are TRBV19 and TRBJ2-1, with 9 bases fitting TRBD2. V shed 5 bases and J 7 bases; nucleotides not matched to a gene: 21. Germline V gives CDR1 LNHDA, CDR2 SQIVND (reference sequence). This CDR3 is 19 amino acids long.

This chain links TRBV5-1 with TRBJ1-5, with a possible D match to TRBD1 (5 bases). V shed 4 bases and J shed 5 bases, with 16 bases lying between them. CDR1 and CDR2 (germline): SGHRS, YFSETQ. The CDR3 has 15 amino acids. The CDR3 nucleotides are TGCGCCAGCAGCCCCTTCGGGAGGGACGATCAGCCCCAGCATTTT. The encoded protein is CASSPFGRDDQPQHF.

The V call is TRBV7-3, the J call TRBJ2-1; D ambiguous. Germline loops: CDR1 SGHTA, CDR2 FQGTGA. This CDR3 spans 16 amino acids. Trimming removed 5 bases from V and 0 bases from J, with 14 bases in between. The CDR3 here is CASSRVAGSSYNEQFF. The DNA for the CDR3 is TGTGCCAGCAGCCGAGTAGCTGGAAGCTCCTACAATGAGCAGTTCTTC. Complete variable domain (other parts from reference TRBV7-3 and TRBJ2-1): GAGVSQTPSNKVTEKGKYVELRCDPISGHTALYWYRQSLGQGPEFLIYFQGTGAADDSGLPNDRFFAVRPEGSVSTLKIQRTERGDSAVYLCASSRVAGSSYNEQFFGPGTRLTVL.